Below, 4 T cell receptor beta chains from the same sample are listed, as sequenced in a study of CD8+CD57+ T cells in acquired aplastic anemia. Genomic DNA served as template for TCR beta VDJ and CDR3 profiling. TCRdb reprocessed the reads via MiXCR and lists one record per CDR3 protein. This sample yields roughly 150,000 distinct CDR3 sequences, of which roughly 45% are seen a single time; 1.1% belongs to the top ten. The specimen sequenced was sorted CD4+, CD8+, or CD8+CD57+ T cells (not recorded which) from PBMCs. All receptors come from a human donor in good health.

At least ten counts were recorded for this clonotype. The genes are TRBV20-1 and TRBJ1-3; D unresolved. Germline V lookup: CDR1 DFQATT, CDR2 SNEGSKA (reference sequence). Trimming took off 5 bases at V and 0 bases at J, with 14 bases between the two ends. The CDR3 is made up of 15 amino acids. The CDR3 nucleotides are TGCAGTGCTCCGGACCCTACCACCTCTGGAAACACCATATATTTT. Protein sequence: CSAPDPTTSGNTIYF.

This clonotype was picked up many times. DNA of the CDR3: TGTGCCAGCATACAGGGGGTTACGGAGACCCAGTACTTC. Its translation is CASIQGVTETQYF. The chain combines TRBV3-1 with TRBJ2-5; 8 positions agree with TRBD1. Germline V CDR1 and CDR2: LGHDT, YNNKEL (reference sequence). V was pared by 7 bases and J by 5 bases, with 6 bases of the junction left unmatched. The CDR3 contains 13 residues.

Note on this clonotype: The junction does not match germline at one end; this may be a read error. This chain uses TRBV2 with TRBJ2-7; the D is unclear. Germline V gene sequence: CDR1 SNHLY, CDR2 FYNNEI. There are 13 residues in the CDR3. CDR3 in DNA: TGTGCCAGCAGTGGACACGCGATCTACAAGCAGTACTTC. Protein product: CASSGHAIYKQYF.

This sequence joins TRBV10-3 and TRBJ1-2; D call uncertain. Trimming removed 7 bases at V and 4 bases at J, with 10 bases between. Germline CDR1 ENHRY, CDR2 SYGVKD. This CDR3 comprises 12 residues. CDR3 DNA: TGTGCCATCATGCGGGGTATCTATGGCTACACCTTC. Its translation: CAIMRGIYGYTF.